The 21 T cell receptor beta chains below come from one sample, sequenced in a study of blood T cell repertoires in COVID-19. Sequenced by immunoSEQ multiplex PCR; TCRdb stores in-frame clones only, minus some. The data show about 150,000 clones, around 89% seen once. The sequenced sample consisted of peripheral blood. The receptors were gathered from a man aged 55 to 69 with active or convalescent COVID-19.

V usage is TRBV24-1 and J usage is TRBJ2-3; 7 bases match TRBD2. Trimming cost V 4 bases and J 10 bases; bases outside gene matches: 13. The CDR3 consists of 15 residues. Germline CDR1 KGHDR, CDR2 SFDVKD. In DNA form, the CDR3 reads TGTGCCACCAGTGACCAAATGACTAGCCGTCGTGCGCAGTATTTT. Protein product: CATSDQMTSRRAQYF.

This rearrangement joins TRBV6-2 or TRBV6-3 to TRBJ2-1; 9 bases agree with TRBD1. The CDR3 extends over 14 amino acids. CDR1 and CDR2 from the germline V gene are MNHEY and SVGEGT. V shed 5 bases and J 13 bases; nucleotides not matched to a gene: 12. The CDR3 region is CASSTGTGPGNQFF. As DNA, the CDR3 is TGTGCCAGCAGTACCGGGACAGGGCCCGGGAATCAGTTCTTC.

The rearrangement joins TRBV19 to TRBJ2-7; 10 bases are a match to TRBD2. Germline values: CDR1 LNHDA, CDR2 SQIVND (reference sequence). The length of the CDR3 is 14 residues. V trimming: 9 bases; J trimming: 3 bases; junction bases outside the gene matches: 8. CDR3 DNA sequence: TGTGCCAGATACAACATAGCGGGAGGCTACGAGCAGTACTTC. Translating gives CARYNIAGGYEQYF.

The V and J genes are TRBV5-1 and TRBJ2-3, with a tentative D call TRBD2 (6 bases). The CDR3 runs 14 residues. V was cut by 0 bases and J by 3 bases, with 8 bases left in between. Germline loops: CDR1 SGHRS, CDR2 YFSETQ. The CDR3 coding sequence is TGCGCCAGCAGCTTGGGGGACTCAACAGATACGCAGTATTTT. Its translation is CASSLGDSTDTQYF. The full variable domain, its missing parts supplied by reference TRBV5-1 and TRBJ2-3, is KAGVTQTPRYLIKTRGQQVTLSCSPISGHRSVSWYQQTPGQGLQFLFEYFSETQRNKGNFPGRFSGRQFSNSRSEMNVSTLELGDSALYLCASSLGDSTDTQYFGPGTRLTVL.

The V gene is TRBV2, the J gene TRBJ2-7; possibly TRBD2 for D (5 bases). In germline, CDR1 is SNHLY, CDR2 FYNNEI. V gave up 2 bases and J gave up 7 bases, with 27 bases separating them. The CDR3 sequence is 18 residues long. CDR3 DNA sequence: TGTGCCAGCAGTGAACGGGGTGGGCAGCTCACCTACGTAAAGGAGCAGTACTTC. Its translation: CASSERGGQLTYVKEQYF.

This rearrangement joins TRBV5-1 to TRBJ1-4, with 7 nucleotides matching TRBD1. The V segment lost 5 bases and the J segment 6 bases; nucleotides outside the gene matches: 7. This CDR3 region has 14 residues. CDR1 is SGHRS and CDR2 is YFSETQ in the germline V gene. The CDR3 loop is CASRRTGVYEKLFF. For the CDR3, the DNA is TGCGCCAGCAGGCGGACAGGTGTTTATGAAAAACTGTTTTTT. Variable domain in full (rest from reference TRBV5-1 and TRBJ1-4): KAGVTQTPRYLIKTRGQQVTLSCSPISGHRSVSWYQQTPGQGLQFLFEYFSETQRNKGNFPGRFSGRQFSNSRSEMNVSTLELGDSALYLCASRRTGVYEKLFFGSGTQLSVL.

The rearrangement links TRBV5-1 to TRBJ2-7, with 12 bases aligning to TRBD2. Trimming cost V 2 bases and J 6 bases; bases outside gene matches: 9. The V gene's germline CDR1 is SGHRS and CDR2 YFSETQ. The length of the CDR3 is 16 residues. CDR3 DNA sequence: TGCGCCAGCAGCTTCACTGGACTAGCGGGATACGGCGAGCAGTACTTC. Translating it yields CASSFTGLAGYGEQYF.

This rearrangement joins TRBV5-6 to TRBJ1-5; maybe TRBD1 (6 bases). CDR3 length: 19 amino acids. Germline-derived CDR1 and CDR2 are SGHDT and YYEEEE. Trimming took 4 bases from V and 0 from J, leaving 23 bases between them. CDR3 region: CASSSSGTTKLYSNQPQHF. The CDR3 DNA sequence: TGTGCCAGCAGCAGTAGCGGGACAACTAAGTTATATAGCAATCAGCCCCAGCATTTT.

The rearrangement uses TRBV10-1 and TRBJ2-2; 15 positions agree with TRBD2. Germline loops: CDR1 WNHNN, CDR2 SYGVQD (reference sequence). The length of the CDR3 is 19 residues. V was clipped by 5 bases and J by 6 bases; unmatched bases: 13. CDR3 sequence (DNA): TGCGCCAGCAGTCTCCCGCCCGGACTAGCGGGAGGGCCGGCCGGGGAGCTGTTTTTT. Translating it yields CASSLPPGLAGGPAGELFF.

The chain is built from TRBV5-4 and TRBJ2-1, with 8 bases fitting TRBD2. The CDR3 loop spans 15 amino acids. Germline CDR1 SGHNT, CDR2 YYREEE (reference sequence). V was pared by 4 bases and J by 6 bases, with 9 bases of the junction left unmatched. The CDR3, as DNA: TGTGCCAGCAGCCCGGGAGGGGGGTGGAGCAATGAGCAGTTCTTC. Protein sequence: CASSPGGGWSNEQFF.

This chain connects TRBV9 to TRBJ2-3, with D perhaps matching TRBD1 (5 bases). Trimming pared 3 bases from V and 4 bases from J, leaving 24 bases between. CDR3 length equals 18 residues. Germline lookup yields CDR1 SGDLS and CDR2 YYNGEE. The CDR3 here is CASSGETAGWLVADTQYF. DNA for the CDR3: TGTGCCAGCAGCGGAGAGACAGCAGGGTGGTTGGTCGCAGATACGCAGTATTTT.

V gene TRBV5-4 combines with J gene TRBJ2-3, with TRBD1 identical over 11 bases. The CDR3 covers 14 residues. Germline CDR1 reads SGHNT; CDR2 reads YYREEE (reference sequence). Germline trimming cut 4 bases from V and 3 bases from J; bases unmatched to any gene: 1. The CDR3 region has the DNA TGTGCCAGCAGCCGGGACAGGGGGACAGATACGCAGTATTTT. Its translation is CASSRDRGTDTQYF.

The chain combines TRBV10-2 with TRBJ2-1; 12 bases map to TRBD2. The CDR3 sequence is 16 residues long. Germline CDR1 reads WSHSY; CDR2 reads SAAADI. J lost 9 bases, V lost 3 bases, and 9 bases had no gene match. As DNA, the CDR3 is TGCGCCAGCAGTGACCCTAGACTAGCGGGGGATAGTGAGCAGTTCTTC. It codes for CASSDPRLAGDSEQFF.

The chain couples TRBV7-8 to TRBJ2-1; 14 bases line up with TRBD2. Germline values: CDR1 SGHVS, CDR2 FQNEAQ. The V segment lost 2 bases and the J segment 16 bases; nucleotides outside the gene matches: 13. The CDR3 contains 16 residues. CDR3 in amino acids: CASSLRGGLAGVELFF. In DNA form, the CDR3 reads TGTGCCAGCAGCTTAAGGGGGGGACTAGCGGGAGTGGAACTTTTCTTC.

V is TRBV28 and J is TRBJ2-3; D possibly corresponds to TRBD2 (8 bases). Germline assignment: CDR1 MDHEN and CDR2 SYDVKM. Trimming took off 4 bases at V and 4 bases at J, with 21 bases between the two ends. The CDR3 has 17 amino acids. CDR3 bases: TGTGCCAGCAGTTATTCCCGGGGGGGAGGGGGCGCAGATACGCAGTATTTT. Its translation is CASSYSRGGGGADTQYF.

The rearrangement links TRBV6-5 to TRBJ1-1, with D uncertain. The CDR3 extends over 15 amino acids. V lost 0 bases and J 0 bases, leaving 8 bases between the germline ends. Germline V gene lookup returns CDR1 MNHEY and CDR2 SVGAGI. Written as DNA, the CDR3 is TGTGCCAGCAGTTACTCAAGCAGGCTGAACACTGAAGCTTTCTTT. This codes for CASSYSSRLNTEAFF.

This rearrangement joins TRBV24-1 to TRBJ1-5; D is uncertain. The CDR3 sequence is 12 residues long. CDR1 and CDR2 (germline): KGHDR, SFDVKD. V was pared by 3 bases and J by 9 bases, with 8 bases between. This CDR3 is CATSDPGGPQHF. DNA of the CDR3: TGTGCCACCAGTGATCCCGGAGGGCCCCAGCATTTT.

The rearrangement uses TRBV5-1 and TRBJ1-2; weak D call: TRBD1 (5 bases). V lost 2 bases to trimming and J lost 4 bases, with 12 bases between them. This CDR3 is 14 amino acids long. Germline CDR1 and CDR2: SGHRS and YFSETQ. The DNA of the CDR3 is TGCGCCAGCAGCTTCCCGGGGGAGTCCTATGGCTACACCTTC. Its protein is CASSFPGESYGYTF.

In its sample, this clone was seen a few times. V usage is TRBV27 and J usage is TRBJ1-1; the match to TRBD1 covers 9 bases. V dropped 4 bases and J dropped 3; count of bases not matched to a gene: 15. The CDR3 extends over 18 amino acids. Germline V gene data show CDR1 as MNHEY and CDR2 as SMNVEV (reference sequence). CDR3 protein: CASSSLNSDRGRDTEAFF. As DNA, the CDR3 is TGTGCCAGCAGTTCCCTAAACTCGGACAGGGGAAGGGACACTGAAGCTTTCTTT.

This chain connects TRBV5-6 to TRBJ2-5; D gene ambiguous. CDR1 SGHDT and CDR2 YYEEEE come from the germline V gene. The CDR3 is 13 amino acids. Trimming removed 0 bases at V and 5 bases at J, with 8 bases between. In nucleotides, the CDR3 is TGTGCCAGCAGCTTGGGAGGTTGGGAGACCCAGTACTTC. It encodes CASSLGGWETQYF. Filled out from reference TRBV5-6 and TRBJ2-5, the complete variable domain reads DAGVTQSPTHLIKTRGQQVTLRCSPKSGHDTVSWYQQALGQGPQFIFQYYEEEERQRGNFPDRFSGHQFPNYSSELNVNALLLGDSALYLCASSLGGWETQYFGPGTRLLVL.

For the CDR3, the DNA is TGCGCCAGCAGCCTTGGGGGGGGACCCTCTGGAAACACCATATATTTT. Translated, it gives CASSLGGGPSGNTIYF. The V call is TRBV4-1, the J call TRBJ1-3; the D gene is possibly TRBD1 (5 bases). The CDR3 sequence is 16 residues long. V lost 4 bases, J lost 0 bases, and 13 bases lay in between. Per germline, CDR1 MGHRA and CDR2 YSYEKL.